A single sample gave rise to the 12 T cell receptor beta chains below, sequenced in a study of response to subunit inactivated influenza vaccine. TCRdb reprocessed the RT-PCR reads with MiXCR, giving one entry per CDR3 protein. The sample shows around 570,000 distinct CDR3 sequences, 6% to 9% of them seen only once. The sequences come from PBMCs from blood, collected approximately 25 months after vaccination. Source of these receptors: a man aged 45-69 years who received an inactivated influenza vaccine.

This clonotype was seen a few times. This chain uses TRBV3-1 with TRBJ1-6; 9 nucleotides match TRBD1. This CDR3 has 14 residues. V lost 4 bases, J lost 11 bases, and 6 bases stayed unmatched. CDR1 and CDR2 from the germline V gene are LGHDT and YNNKEL (reference sequence). The CDR3 sequence is CASSLGQGGPPLHF. CDR3 bases: TGTGCCAGCAGCCTGGGACAGGGAGGACCACCCCTCCACTTT.

This clonotype was recorded many times. CDR3 amino acids: CASSWQGAREQYF. CDR3 DNA: TGTGCCAGCAGTTGGCAGGGGGCTAGGGAGCAGTACTTC. The chain employs TRBV28 and TRBJ2-7; TRBD1 matches at 8 bases. Germline V gives CDR1 MDHEN, CDR2 SYDVKM. V was clipped by 4 bases and J by 7 bases; unmatched bases: 6. CDR3 length: 13 residues.

This clonotype was detected only a few times. This sequence joins TRBV12-3 or TRBV12-4 and TRBJ2-7; D not resolved. This CDR3 spans 14 amino acids. The V and J ends lost 6 bases and 2 bases respectively, with 14 bases between them. CDR3 residues: CASRTSAKTYEQYF. DNA for the CDR3: TGTGCCAGCAGAACATCAGCAAAGACCTACGAGCAGTACTTC.

This chain uses TRBV7-2 with TRBJ1-2, with TRBD1 matching 7 bases. V was clipped by 7 bases and J by 5 bases; unmatched bases: 10. Looked up from germline, CDR1 is SGHTA and CDR2 is FQGNSA. This CDR3 region has 14 residues. This CDR3 reads CASTRPTGTYGYTF. The CDR3 DNA is TGTGCCAGCACTCGTCCGACAGGGACTTATGGCTACACCTTC.

Ten or more counts support this clonotype. The DNA of the CDR3 is TGCGCCAGCAGCTTGGGGCACGGGACAGTAGTTGAGACCCAGTACTTC. It yields the protein CASSLGHGTVVETQYF. The chain is built from TRBV5-1 and TRBJ2-5; 7 bases line up with TRBD1. This CDR3 comprises 16 residues. V lost 0 bases and J lost 5; bases outside the gene matches: 10. Per germline, CDR1 SGHRS and CDR2 YFSETQ.

This clonotype was counted many times. This chain links TRBV5-1 with TRBJ2-1, with 8 nucleotides matching TRBD2. J lost 4 bases, V lost 4 bases, and 7 bases had no gene match. Germline V gene lookup returns CDR1 SGHRS and CDR2 YFSETQ. The CDR3 runs to 15 residues. Here the CDR3 reads CASSTAGGNYNEQFF. The CDR3 DNA follows: TGCGCCAGCAGCACCGCGGGAGGCAATTACAATGAGCAGTTCTTC.

The table lists this clonotype with a few counts. This sequence joins TRBV19 and TRBJ2-1, with 12 bases fitting TRBD2. The CDR3 is 15 amino acids. CDR1 and CDR2 (germline): LNHDA, SQIVND (reference sequence). With 7 bases clipped from V and 5 bases from J, the junction kept 6 bases outside the gene matches. The CDR3 loop is CASTTSGGSHNEQFF. The DNA for the CDR3 is TGTGCCAGTACTACTAGCGGGGGGTCCCACAATGAGCAGTTCTTC.

This clonotype was seen only a few times. The J gene is TRBJ2-6, the V gene TRBV6-1, with D possibly being TRBD1 (6 bases). Germline V gives CDR1 MNHNS, CDR2 SASEGT. Trimming cost V 6 bases and J 4 bases, with 13 bases left between them. The CDR3 spans 15 residues. The CDR3 coding sequence is TGTGCCAGCAGGAAAACAGGGATCGGGGCCAACGTCCTGACTTTC. Translating it yields CASRKTGIGANVLTF.

The rearrangement links TRBV20-1 to TRBJ2-7, with TRBD2 matching over 7 bases. Germline V gene sequence: CDR1 DFQATT, CDR2 SNEGSKA (reference sequence). CDR3 length equals 15 residues. V dropped 6 bases and J dropped 9; count of bases not matched to a gene: 20. The DNA of the CDR3 is TGCAGTGCACACACGCCCGGGACGGGGAGGGTAGGGCAGTACTTC. Its protein is CSAHTPGTGRVGQYF.

At least ten counts were recorded for this clonotype. The genes are TRBV9 and TRBJ2-5; D ambiguous. Germline V CDR1 and CDR2: SGDLS, YYNGEE. The CDR3 spans 13 residues. V was cut by 1 base and J by 5 bases, with 9 bases left in between. CDR3 nucleotides: TGTGCCAGCAGCGTATCCCAGCAGGAGACCCAGTACTTC. This gives the protein CASSVSQQETQYF.

This clonotype has more than one count but fewer than ten. This sequence joins TRBV12-3 or TRBV12-4 and TRBJ2-7; 8 nucleotides agree with TRBD1. Unmatched junction bases numbered 10, after V lost 9 bases and J lost 3 bases. The length of the CDR3 is 14 residues. This CDR3 is CASSRDRGLYEQYF. The CDR3 DNA follows: TGTGCCAGTTCTCGCGACAGGGGTCTCTACGAGCAGTACTTC.

This clonotype was seen a few times. DNA for the CDR3: TGTGCCAGCAGCTTACGGGGACCGGGACAGGGGGCCCTAAATGAAAAACTGTTTTTT. It codes for CASSLRGPGQGALNEKLFF. The genes are TRBV11-2 and TRBJ1-4; 12 positions match TRBD1. V dropped 2 bases and J dropped 5; count of bases not matched to a gene: 12. The CDR3 length is 19 residues. Germline-derived CDR1 and CDR2 are SGHAT and FQNNGV.